The sequence of this TCR beta chain was determined in a study of CD8 T cells in ankylosing spondylitis. On this clonotype itself: Its antigen remains unidentified.

TCRdb reprocessed the 5' RACE reads via MiXCR and lists one record per CDR3 protein. The sample shows about 700,000 distinct CDR3 sequences, 15% to 20% of them seen only once. The CDR3 runs to 15 residues. The V end lost 3 bases, the J end lost 1 base, and 12 bases lay between the germline ends. Germline CDR1 SGHTA, CDR2 FQGNSA. Study-level results: Several highly homologous variants made up a TCR beta motif, and this motif appeared characteristic of ankylosing spondylitis blood.

Sample: blood, either unsorted or a sorted T cell fraction (not recorded which). This clonotype was obtained from a male donor with ankylosing spondylitis. The J gene is TRBJ2-5, the V gene TRBV7-2, with D uncertain. The CDR3 reads CASSFGLRRQETQYF. CDR3 sequence (DNA): TGTGCCAGCAGCTTTGGTTTGCGGCGCCAAGAGACCCAGTACTTC. Filled out from reference TRBV7-2 and TRBJ2-5, the complete variable domain reads GAGVSQSPSNKVTEKGKDVELRCDPISGHTALYWYRQSLGQGLEFLIYFQGNSAPDKSGLPSDRFSAERTGGSVSTLTIQRTQQEDSAVYLCASSFGLRRQETQYFGPGTRLLVL.